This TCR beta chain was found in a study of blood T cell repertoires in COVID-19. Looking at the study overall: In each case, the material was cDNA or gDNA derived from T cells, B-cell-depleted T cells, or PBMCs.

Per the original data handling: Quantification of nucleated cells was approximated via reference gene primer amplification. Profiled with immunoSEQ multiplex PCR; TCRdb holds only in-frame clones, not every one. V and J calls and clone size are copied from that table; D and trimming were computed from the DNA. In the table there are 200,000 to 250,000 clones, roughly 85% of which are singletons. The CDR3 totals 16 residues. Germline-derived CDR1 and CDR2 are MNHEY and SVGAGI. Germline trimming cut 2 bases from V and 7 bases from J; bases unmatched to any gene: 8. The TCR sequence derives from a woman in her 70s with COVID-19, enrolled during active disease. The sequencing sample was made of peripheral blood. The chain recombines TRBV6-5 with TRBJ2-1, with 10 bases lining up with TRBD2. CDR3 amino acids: CASSYSRLAGQNEQFF. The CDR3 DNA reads TGTGCCAGCAGTTACAGTAGACTAGCGGGCCAAAATGAGCAGTTCTTC.